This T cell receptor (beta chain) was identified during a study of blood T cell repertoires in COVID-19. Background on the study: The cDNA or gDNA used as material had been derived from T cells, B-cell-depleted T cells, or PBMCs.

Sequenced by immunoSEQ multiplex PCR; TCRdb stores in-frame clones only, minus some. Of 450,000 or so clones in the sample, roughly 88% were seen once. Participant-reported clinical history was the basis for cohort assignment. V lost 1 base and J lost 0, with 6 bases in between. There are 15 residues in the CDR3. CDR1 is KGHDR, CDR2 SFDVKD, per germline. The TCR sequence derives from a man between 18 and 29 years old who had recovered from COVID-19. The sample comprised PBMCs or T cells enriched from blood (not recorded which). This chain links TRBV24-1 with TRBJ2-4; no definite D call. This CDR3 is CATSDFILAKNIQYF. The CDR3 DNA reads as TGTGCCACCAGTGATTTTATACTAGCCAAAAACATTCAGTACTTC.